This T cell receptor (beta chain) was recovered during a study of technical replicates of blood from a few donors. Some clones are missing from TCRdb's copy, which holds only in-frame ones; the method was immunoSEQ multiplex PCR. Of around 67,000 clones in the sample, around 87% are singletons; the top ten hold more than 4.5%. The ends were cut back, 2 bases at V and 0 bases at J, with 8 bases in the middle. Germline CDR1 reads SGHTA; CDR2 reads FQGNSA. CDR3 length: 15 residues. The sequence derives from a human donor in good health. Some clones in this sample may be carry-over from other donors' samples. The source material was PBMCs. The gene calls are TRBV7-2 and TRBJ2-1; the D gene is possibly TRBD1 (6 bases). The CDR3 loop reads CASSLRGSSYNEQFF. The DNA of the CDR3 is TGTGCCAGCAGCTTAAGGGGGAGCTCCTACAATGAGCAGTTCTTC.